The entry that follows covers one T cell receptor beta chain sequence. HTBI primers from iRepertoire and Arm-PCR of CDR3 regions yielded the TCR beta libraries. TCRdb processed the multiplex PCR reads anew with MiXCR; each CDR3 protein has one entry. The data contain 350,000 to 500,000 distinct CDR3 sequences, 12% to 15% of them seen just once; the ten biggest clones take up approximately 19%. These data are taken from a study of regulatory T cells in long-lasting Graves disease. CDR3 length: 15 residues. Deletions cut 8 bases from V and 8 bases from J, with 19 bases between. Time point meaning: newly diagnosed GD, antithyroid drugs for less than 3 months. Extracted PBMC RNA gave rise to the TCR library. With EDTA tubes as the receptacles, 7.5 to 9 milliliters of peripheral blood were drawn. This same sample was also part of a study on T cells in Graves' hyperthyroidism and ophthalmopathy.

V and J are TRBV12-3 or TRBV12-4 and TRBJ1-6; no clear D gene. This specimen consisted of peripheral blood mononuclear cells (PBMCs), obtained at new diagnosis, from a patient treated with antithyroid drugs. The receptor was derived from a woman aged 45-60 years with Graves disease. The CDR3 sequence is CASGETTNFYSPLHF. Here the CDR3 DNA reads TGTGCCAGCGGGGAAACAACCAACTTTTATTCACCCCTCCACTTT.